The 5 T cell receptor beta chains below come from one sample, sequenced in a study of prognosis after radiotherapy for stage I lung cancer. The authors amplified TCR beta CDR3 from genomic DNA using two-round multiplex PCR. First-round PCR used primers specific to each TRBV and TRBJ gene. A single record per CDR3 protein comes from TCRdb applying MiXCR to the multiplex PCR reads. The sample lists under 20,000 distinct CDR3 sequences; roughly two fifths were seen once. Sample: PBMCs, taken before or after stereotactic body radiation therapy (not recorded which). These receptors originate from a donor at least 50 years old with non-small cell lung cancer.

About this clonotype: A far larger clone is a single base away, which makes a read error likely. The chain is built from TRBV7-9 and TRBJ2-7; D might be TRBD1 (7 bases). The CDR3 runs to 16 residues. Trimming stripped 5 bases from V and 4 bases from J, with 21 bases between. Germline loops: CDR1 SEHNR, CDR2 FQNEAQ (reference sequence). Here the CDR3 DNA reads TGTGCCAGCAGCGCCGCAGGGGGGTCGATGCCGTACGAGCAGTACTTC. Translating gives CASSAAGGSMPYEQYF.

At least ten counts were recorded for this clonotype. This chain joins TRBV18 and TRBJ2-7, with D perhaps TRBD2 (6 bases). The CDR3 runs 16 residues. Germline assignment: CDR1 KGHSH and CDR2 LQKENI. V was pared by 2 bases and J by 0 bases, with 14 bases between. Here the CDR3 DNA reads TGTGCCAGCTCACCATCGGGGGTGGCTGGCTCCTACGAGCAGTACTTC. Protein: CASSPSGVAGSYEQYF.

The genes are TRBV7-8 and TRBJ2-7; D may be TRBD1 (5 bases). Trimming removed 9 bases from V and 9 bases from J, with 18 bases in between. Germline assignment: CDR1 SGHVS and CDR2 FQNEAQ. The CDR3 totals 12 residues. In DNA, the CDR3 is TGTGCCAGTGGCTTAGCCTCAGGGATGCAGTACTTC. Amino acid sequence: CASGLASGMQYF. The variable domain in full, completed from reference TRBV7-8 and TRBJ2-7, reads GAGVSQSPRYKVAKRGQDVALRCDPISGHVSLFWYQQALGQGPEFLTYFQNEAQLDKSGLPSDRFFAERPEGSVSTLKIQRTQQEDSAVYLCASGLASGMQYFGPGTRLTVT.

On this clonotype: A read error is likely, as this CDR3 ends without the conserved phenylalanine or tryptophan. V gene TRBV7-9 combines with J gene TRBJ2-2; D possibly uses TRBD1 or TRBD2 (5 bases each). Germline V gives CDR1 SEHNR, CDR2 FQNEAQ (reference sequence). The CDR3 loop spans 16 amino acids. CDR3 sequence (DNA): TGTACCAGCAGCCCGCTATGGGACCAAGGCTTCGGGGAGCTGTTTCTT. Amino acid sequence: CTSSPLWDQGFGELFL.

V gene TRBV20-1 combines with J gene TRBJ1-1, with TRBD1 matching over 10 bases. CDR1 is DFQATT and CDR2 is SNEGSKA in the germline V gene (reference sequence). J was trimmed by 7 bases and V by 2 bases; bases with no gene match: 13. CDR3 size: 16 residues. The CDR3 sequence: CSARNTSGQGEDEAFF. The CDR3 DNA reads TGCAGTGCTAGAAATACCTCTGGACAGGGGGAGGATGAAGCTTTCTTT.